This T cell receptor beta chain was recovered during a study of cytomegalovirus exposure and HLA in healthy donors. Study-level results: Per published reports, the classifier diagnosed cytomegalovirus status with high specificity and sensitivity. The finding came from a later analysis; first-cohort TCR clusters tended to co-occur in the roughly 110 validation repertoires.

While the first cohort had fewer than 850 subjects, the donors belonged to the separate validation cohort of 100 to 150 subjects. TCRdb keeps only in-frame clones here, not all; method: immunoSEQ multiplex PCR. The sample includes around 200,000 clones, about 80% of them seen just once. The germline V and J ends were trimmed by 3 bases and 5 bases, with 8 bases remaining between them. The CDR3 sequence is 12 residues long. Germline V gene lookup returns CDR1 SGHRS and CDR2 YFSETQ. The sample holds one count of this clone. Its antigen is not identified. This receptor was identified in a woman aged 18-30 years in good health and CMV-seropositive. The sequencing sample was made of PBMCs. The rearrangement links TRBV5-1 to TRBJ2-5; D is unclear. The CDR3 protein is CASSSSRETQYF. DNA of the CDR3: TGCGCCAGCAGCTCGTCCCGGGAGACCCAGTACTTC.